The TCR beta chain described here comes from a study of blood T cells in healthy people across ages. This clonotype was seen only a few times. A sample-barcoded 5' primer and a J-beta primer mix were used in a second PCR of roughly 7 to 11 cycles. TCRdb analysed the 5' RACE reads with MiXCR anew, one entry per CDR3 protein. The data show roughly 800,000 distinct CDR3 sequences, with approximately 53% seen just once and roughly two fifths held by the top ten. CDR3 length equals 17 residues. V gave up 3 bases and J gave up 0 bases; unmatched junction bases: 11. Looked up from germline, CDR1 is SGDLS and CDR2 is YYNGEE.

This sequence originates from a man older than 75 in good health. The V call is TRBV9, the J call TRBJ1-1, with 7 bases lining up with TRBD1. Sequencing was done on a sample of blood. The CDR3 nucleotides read TGTGCCAGCAGCGCAGACGCGGGACAGCCTATGAACACTGAAGCTTTCTTT. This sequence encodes CASSADAGQPMNTEAFF. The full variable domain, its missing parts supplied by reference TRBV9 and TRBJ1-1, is DSGVTQTPKHLITATGQRVTLRCSPRSGDLSVYWYQQSLDQGLQFLIQYYNGEERAKGNILERFSAQQFPDLHSELNLSSLELGDSALYFCASSADAGQPMNTEAFFGQGTRLTVV.